One and the same sample provided the 19 T cell receptor beta chains below, sequenced in a study of Graves' ophthalmopathy and Graves' hyperthyroidism. Investigators amplified TCR beta CDR3 regions from RNA transcripts. Second-round multiplex PCR came after a first-round RT-PCR that employed HTBI primers. TCRdb passed the multiplex PCR reads through MiXCR, listing each CDR3 protein once. This sample carries more than 1,000,000 distinct CDR3 sequences, 36% of them seen once, and the ten largest clones take around 10%. The sequenced material came from peripheral blood or thyroid tissue (not recorded which). These receptors all stem from an adult man with Graves' hyperthyroidism.

In its sample, this clonotype was seen many times. The rearrangement uses TRBV7-8 and TRBJ2-7, with D perhaps given as TRBD1 or TRBD2 (5 bases each). Germline CDR1 reads SGHVS; CDR2 reads FQNEAQ. Between the trimmed V and J ends, which lost 1 base and 4 bases, there was a span of 14 bases. CDR3 size: 15 residues. The CDR3 sequence is CASSLGAGSGYEQYF. CDR3 in DNA: TGTGCCAGCAGCTTAGGTGCAGGGAGTGGGTACGAGCAGTACTTC.

V is TRBV29-1 and J is TRBJ2-6; D gene ambiguous. Per germline, CDR1 SQVTM and CDR2 ANQGSEA. V shed 7 bases and J shed 0 bases, with 7 bases lying between them. This CDR3 has 13 amino acids. CDR3 DNA: TGCAGCGCTCTGAACTCTGGGGCCAACGTCCTGACTTTC. Its translation: CSALNSGANVLTF.

This clonotype came up many times. This chain joins TRBV7-9 and TRBJ2-5; no reliable D call. Deletions cut 3 bases from V and 5 bases from J, with 4 bases between. CDR1 and CDR2 from the germline V gene are SEHNR and FQNEAQ (reference sequence). CDR3 size: 11 residues. CDR3 region: CASSFVETQYF. The CDR3 DNA reads as TGTGCCAGCAGCTTTGTGGAGACCCAGTACTTC.

The rearrangement joins TRBV10-2 to TRBJ2-7, with D maybe TRBD2 (5 bases). CDR1 and CDR2 from the germline V gene are WSHSY and SAAADI. There are 14 residues in the CDR3. Trimming removed 4 bases at V and 5 bases at J, with 15 bases between. CDR3 loop: CASSAGLHKNEQYF. The CDR3 coding sequence is TGCGCCAGCAGTGCCGGACTGCATAAGAACGAGCAGTACTTC.

V gene TRBV7-9 combines with J gene TRBJ2-7; D might be TRBD1 (6 bases). The ends were cut back, 5 bases at V and 3 bases at J, with 23 bases in the middle. Germline V lookup: CDR1 SEHNR, CDR2 FQNEAQ (reference sequence). This CDR3 region has 17 residues. The CDR3 nucleotides read TGTGCCAGCAGCCAAGTAATTGGGGGCGGTGAGCGCTACGAGCAGTACTTC. Its translation: CASSQVIGGGERYEQYF.

This clonotype was observed a few times. The chain joins TRBV28 to TRBJ1-4, with TRBD1 as a possible D gene (5 bases). The length of the CDR3 is 14 residues. From germline, CDR1 is MDHEN and CDR2 SYDVKM. The ends were cut back, 3 bases at V and 7 bases at J, with 12 bases in the middle. Here the CDR3 DNA reads TGTGCCAGCAGTTTCGGCAGGAGGGGTGAAAAACTGTTTTTT. The encoded protein is CASSFGRRGEKLFF.

The genes are TRBV14 and TRBJ2-7; D is undetermined. The ends were cut back, 8 bases at V and 5 bases at J, with 16 bases in the middle. Germline-derived CDR1 and CDR2 are SGHDN and FVKESK. The CDR3 contains 13 residues. CDR3 residues: CASSPPLVDEQYF. The CDR3 DNA is TGTGCCAGCTCACCACCGTTAGTCGACGAGCAGTACTTC. Full variable domain (remainder filled in from reference TRBV14 and TRBJ2-7): EAGVTQFPSHSVIEKGQTVTLRCDPISGHDNLYWYRRVMGKEIKFLLHFVKESKQDESGMPNNRFLAERTGGTYSTLKVQPAELEDSGVYFCASSPPLVDEQYFGPGTRLTVT.

This clonotype was recorded at least ten times. The V and J genes are TRBV12-3 or TRBV12-4 and TRBJ2-7, with TRBD2 matching over 11 bases. V trimming: 7 bases; J trimming: 6 bases; junction bases outside the gene matches: 8. This CDR3 has 14 residues. The CDR3 protein is CASTISGGAVEQYF. The CDR3 DNA reads as TGTGCCAGCACCATTAGCGGGGGGGCCGTCGAGCAGTACTTC.

With respect to this clonotype: A much larger clone lies one base from this, so it may be a read error. The gene calls are TRBV7-2 and TRBJ2-7, with a possible D match to TRBD1 (5 bases). The CDR3 covers 18 residues. Germline CDR1 reads SGHTA; CDR2 reads FQGNSA. The CDR3 loop reads CASSLDDPPRRRVYEQCF. For the CDR3, the DNA is TGTGCCAGCAGCTTAGATGACCCGCCCCGCCGCAGGGTCTACGAGCAGTGCTTC. The full variable domain, rest sourced from reference TRBV7-2 and TRBJ2-7, is GAGVSQSPSNKVTEKGKDVELRCDPISGHTALYWYRQSLGQGLEFLIYFQGNSAPDKSGLPSDRFSAERTGGSVSTLTIQRTQQEDSAVYLCASSLDDPPRRRVYEQCFGPGTRLTVT.

V gene TRBV9 combines with J gene TRBJ1-2; D perhaps matches TRBD1 (6 bases). Trimming removed 0 bases from V and 3 bases from J, with 15 bases in between. Germline CDR1 SGDLS, CDR2 YYNGEE. The CDR3 runs 16 residues. CDR3 loop: CASSVVGAQAYYGYTF. CDR3 coding DNA: TGTGCCAGCAGCGTAGTGGGGGCGCAGGCCTACTATGGCTACACCTTC.

This clonotype was observed many times. The gene calls are TRBV5-5 and TRBJ1-5, with D hard to call. This CDR3 comprises 15 residues. Germline V gene data show CDR1 as SGHKS and CDR2 as YYEKEE (reference sequence). V lost 8 bases, J lost 4 bases, and 19 bases lay in between. The chain's CDR3 is CASSGRKQLNQPQHF. The CDR3, as DNA: TGTGCCAGTTCCGGACGCAAGCAGCTAAATCAGCCCCAGCATTTT.

This clonotype was detected many times. V is TRBV7-9 and J is TRBJ2-5; D call uncertain. Trimming pared 5 bases from V and 2 bases from J, leaving 18 bases between. Germline assignment: CDR1 SEHNR and CDR2 FQNEAQ (reference sequence). The CDR3 covers 16 residues. In DNA form, the CDR3 reads TGTGCCAGCAGCAATGGCGCGTATACCACTCAAGAGACCCAGTACTTC. This gives the protein CASSNGAYTTQETQYF.

Only a few counts were recorded for this clonotype. The chain uses TRBV20-1 and TRBJ1-5, with 7 bases aligning to TRBD1. The CDR3 contains 13 residues. J gave up 3 bases and V 6 bases, and 5 bases lay outside the gene matches. Germline-derived CDR1 and CDR2 are DFQATT and SNEGSKA (reference sequence). The CDR3 nucleotides read TGCAGTGCCGCAGGGGGTACCAATCAGCCCCAGCATTTT. This sequence encodes CSAAGGTNQPQHF.

This clonotype turned up a few times. This sequence joins TRBV5-8 and TRBJ1-3; no firm D call. The germline V and J ends were trimmed by 1 base and 6 bases, with 8 bases remaining between them. The V gene's germline CDR1 is SGHTS and CDR2 YDEGEE. CDR3 size: 13 residues. CDR3 nucleotide sequence: TGTGCCAGCAGCTTGTCGGTTGCAAACACCATATATTTT. Protein: CASSLSVANTIYF. Supplemented by reference TRBV5-8 and TRBJ1-3, the full variable domain reads EAGVTQSPTHLIKTRGQQATLRCSPISGHTSVYWYQQALGLGLQFLLWYDEGEERNRGNFPPRFSGRQFPNYSSELNVNALELEDSALYLCASSLSVANTIYFGEGSWLTVV.

The chain combines TRBV4-1 with TRBJ1-1, with D maybe TRBD1 (6 bases). Germline V gene data show CDR1 as MGHRA and CDR2 as YSYEKL. The CDR3 consists of 19 residues. V lost 0 bases to trimming and J lost 0 bases, with 20 bases between them. CDR3: CASSQDGMGAATMNTEAFF. CDR3 in DNA: TGCGCCAGCAGCCAAGATGGCATGGGGGCCGCTACAATGAACACTGAAGCTTTCTTT.

This clonotype was recorded at least ten times. The chain couples TRBV6-6 to TRBJ1-6, with D possibly TRBD1 on 5 matching bases. V lost 1 base, J lost 10 bases, and 11 bases lay in between. CDR3 length: 14 amino acids. CDR1 is MNHNY and CDR2 is SVGAGI in the germline V gene (reference sequence). The CDR3 bases are TGTGCCAGCAGTTACTGGGACGTCGGCTCACCCCTCCACTTT. This encodes CASSYWDVGSPLHF.

With regard to this clonotype: This clone may be a read error of a much larger clone one base away. The chain recombines TRBV7-6 with TRBJ1-2; tentatively, D is TRBD1 (5 bases). The CDR3 sequence is 14 residues long. Germline lookup yields CDR1 SGHVS and CDR2 FNYEAQ. V lost 4 bases and J lost 4, with 13 bases in between. This chain's CDR3 is CASSSSTVLYGYTF. The CDR3 coding sequence is TGTGCCAGCAGCTCCTCGACAGTTCTCTATGGCTACACCTTC.

Remarks on this clonotype: One end of the junction fails to match germline, which may point to a read error. The V and J genes are TRBV7-9 and TRBJ2-7; D perhaps matches TRBD1 (6 bases). The CDR3 runs 15 residues. The germline gives CDR1 SEHNR, CDR2 FQNEAQ (reference sequence). CDR3 DNA sequence: TGCGCCAGCAGCCCGGGACACACCTTCTCCTACGAGCAGTACTTC. Translated, it gives CASSPGHTFSYEQYF.

The gene calls are TRBV12-3 or TRBV12-4 and TRBJ1-1; D ambiguous. The CDR3 has 13 residues. V was clipped by 3 bases and J by 5 bases, with 10 bases between them. The chain's CDR3 is CASSFGSATEAFF. DNA for the CDR3: TGTGCCAGCAGTTTCGGGAGCGCGACTGAAGCTTTCTTT.